Listed below are T cell receptor beta chains from one sample, sequenced in a study of T cell changes during pregnancy in multiple sclerosis. TCRdb's copy holds only in-frame clones and misses some; the assay was immunoSEQ multiplex PCR. The table records roughly 50,000 clones, approximately 92% of them present only once. The material sequenced was CD4+ T cells from peripheral blood mononuclear cells, taken in the third trimester of pregnancy. The receptors originated from a female donor with multiple sclerosis, enrolled in a pregnancy study. Both conserved end residues are part of each CDR3. A D gene is named only where the DNA matches it firmly. Size is stated for part of the rows, as once, few or many counts, or as a class when the clone is expanded.

>TRBV28|TRBD1|once|TRBJ2-7
TGTGCCAGCAGTTTAGGGGGGACAGGGTGGGGCGAGCAGTACTTC
CASSLGGTGWGEQYF
>TRBV28|TRBD1|NA|TRBJ1-2
TGTGCCAGCAGGCCCGGGACAGCTAACTATGGCTACACCTTC
CASRPGTANYGYTF
>TRBV5-1|NA|NA|TRBJ2-1
TGCGCCAGCAGCGGAGGGACTGGAGCCAATGAGCAGTTCTTC
CASSGGTGANEQFF
>TRBV9|TRBD1|NA|TRBJ2-2
TGTGCCAGCAGCGAACAGGGGGCCGGGGAGCTGTTTTTT
CASSEQGAGELFF
>TRBV28|NA|NA|TRBJ1-1
TGTGCCAGCCTCTGGGGGGGCACTGAAGCTTTCTTT
CASLWGGTEAFF
>TRBV21-1|NA|NA|TRBJ2-1
TGTGCCAGAAGGGAGGTTCCGGAGGGCCGCCCCTACAATGAGCAGTTCTTC
CARREVPEGRPYNEQFF
>TRBV10-3|TRBD1|NA|TRBJ2-7
TGTGCCATCAGCCGGGACAGGGGCCACGAGCAGTACTTC
CAISRDRGHEQYF
>TRBV28|NA|NA|TRBJ2-3
TGTGCCAGCAGTCTTACCCGGGCTAGCGACCCAGATACGCAGTATTTT
CASSLTRASDPDTQYF
>TRBV5-6|TRBD1|NA|TRBJ2-2
TGTGCCAGCAGCTTGATGGGGACAGCGAACACCGGGGAGCTGTTTTTT
CASSLMGTANTGELFF
>TRBV29-1|NA|NA|TRBJ2-1
TGCAGCGGTCGGACAGCCTCGACCGGGGAGCAGTTCTTC
CSGRTASTGEQFF
>TRBV4-3|NA|NA|TRBJ1-5
TGCGCCAGCAGCCAAGAAGCAGGGTCGAATCAGCCCCAGCATTTT
CASSQEAGSNQPQHF
>TRBV5-4|NA|NA|TRBJ2-3
TGTGCCAGCAGCTTGGAGGGGGGCACAGATACGCAGTATTTT
CASSLEGGTDTQYF
>TRBV11-1|NA|NA|TRBJ1-1
TGTGCCAGCAGACTCAACCGGGACAAGCACACTGAAGCTTTCTTT
CASRLNRDKHTEAFF
>TRBV21-1|NA|NA|TRBJ2-1
TGTGCCAGCAGCCCGCGTTTAGACAATGAGCAGTTCTTC
CASSPRLDNEQFF
>TRBV5-4|NA|once|TRBJ2-6
TGTGCCAGCAGCTTGGAGGGGCTTGGGGCCAACGTCCTGACTTTC
CASSLEGLGANVLTF
>TRBV5-1|NA|NA|TRBJ2-2
TGCGCCAGCAGCTTACTAGCTTCACGGACGGGGGAGCTGTTTTTT
CASSLLASRTGELFF
>TRBV15|TRBD2|NA|TRBJ2-5
TGTGCCACCAGCAGTCGCCTAGCGGGAGGGCAGGAGACCCAGTACTTC
CATSSRLAGGQETQYF
>TRBV20-1|NA|NA|TRBJ2-1
TGCAGTGCCCAGCGGTTGAGTGAGCAGTTCTTC
CSAQRLSEQFF
>TRBV5-1|NA|NA|TRBJ1-4
TGCGCCAGCAGCCCAACCCAGACATCCAAAAAACTGTTTTTT
CASSPTQTSKKLFF
>TRBV11-2|NA|NA|TRBJ2-7
TGTGCCAGCAGCCCTGTGACGGGTCATTTCAACGAGCAGTACTTC
CASSPVTGHFNEQYF
>TRBV6-6|NA|NA|TRBJ2-3
TGTGCCAGCAGCCCACGGGGCACAGATACGCAGTATTTT
CASSPRGTDTQYF
>TRBV19|NA|NA|TRBJ1-5
TGTGCCAGTAGTATATACCAGGGGCAGCCGCCCCAGCATTTT
CASSIYQGQPPQHF
>TRBV6-1|TRBD2|once|TRBJ2-2
TGTGCCAGCACCGGGGGCCGGGGGGGCACCGGGGAGCTGTTTTTT
CASTGGRGGTGELFF
>TRBV15|TRBD1|NA|TRBJ2-5
TGTGCCACCAGCAGAGCCCCCAGGGGGGAGACCCAGTACTTC
CATSRAPRGETQYF
>TRBV6-1|TRBD2|NA|TRBJ2-7
TGTGCCAGCAGTGCGGGACTAGCGGACCCCTACGAGCAGTACTTC
CASSAGLADPYEQYF
>TRBV28|NA|NA|TRBJ2-1
TGTGCCAGCGGTTACCCTAGCGCGAGCTCCTACAATGAGCAGTTCTTC
CASGYPSASSYNEQFF
>TRBV9|TRBD2|NA|TRBJ2-2
TGTGCCAGCAGCGTAGGAGCGGGGTACACCGGGGAGCTGTTTTTT
CASSVGAGYTGELFF
>TRBV5-4|NA|NA|TRBJ2-7
TGTGCCAGCAGCTTGGCTTCGAGTCGCGAGCAGTACTTC
CASSLASSREQYF
>TRBV15|NA|NA|TRBJ1-1
TGTGCCACCAGCAGAGAACAGGGTTCCGGGGAAGCTTTCTTT
CATSREQGSGEAFF
>TRBV7-2|NA|NA|TRBJ2-5
TGTGCCAGCAGTCCTCTCGCTAGGTCGTTAGAGACCCAGTACTTC
CASSPLARSLETQYF
>TRBV4-2|TRBD1|once|TRBJ1-2
TGTGCCAGCAGCCAAGAGACGGGACAGGGTTTTGGCTACACCTTC
CASSQETGQGFGYTF
>TRBV7-3|TRBD1|NA|TRBJ2-1
TGTGCCAGCAGCTTTACAGGGGACAATGAGCAGTTCTTC
CASSFTGDNEQFF
>TRBV7-3|NA|NA|TRBJ2-5
TGTGCCAGCAGCCCCGGCGGCCGTGAAGAGACCCAGTACTTC
CASSPGGREETQYF
>TRBV7-2|NA|NA|TRBJ2-2
TGTGCCAGCACCCCTTGGGGGGTAGCGCACACCGGGGAGCTGTTTTTT
CASTPWGVAHTGELFF
>TRBV7-2|NA|NA|TRBJ1-2
TGTGCCAGCAGCTCGACGCGGGTTGGCTACACCTTC
CASSSTRVGYTF
>TRBV6-1|TRBD1|NA|TRBJ1-5
TGTGCCAGCAGTGACAGGGGGCGAGGTAGCCTCAATCAGCCCCAGCATTTT
CASSDRGRGSLNQPQHF
>TRBV6-1|TRBD1|NA|TRBJ1-5
TGTGCCAGTCAACAGGGGGATCAGCCCCAGCATTTT
CASQQGDQPQHF
>TRBV11-2|TRBD1|NA|TRBJ2-2
TGTGCCAGCAGCTTAATCCGAACCGGGACAGGTTCTTCCGGGGAGCTGTTTTTT
CASSLIRTGTGSSGELFF
>TRBV19|NA|NA|TRBJ2-7
TGTGCCAGTAGTATCACCAGATCGACTCAGTACGAGCAGTACTTC
CASSITRSTQYEQYF
>TRBV19|TRBD1|NA|TRBJ1-5
TGTGCCAGTAGTTTCCGCGGACAGGGGAGGAATCAGCCCCAGCATTTT
CASSFRGQGRNQPQHF
>TRBV4-2|NA|once|TRBJ2-2
TGTGCCAGCAGCCAAGATGGGGGAGGGAACACCGGGGAGCTGTTTTTT
CASSQDGGGNTGELFF
>TRBV14|NA|NA|TRBJ2-1
TGTGCCAGCAGCCCATTTATTTGGGCCAATGAGCAGTTCTTC
CASSPFIWANEQFF
>TRBV4-2|TRBD2|NA|TRBJ2-1
TGTGCCAGCAGCCGAGCGGTACTAGCGGACTCCTACAATGAGCAGTTCTTC
CASSRAVLADSYNEQFF
>TRBV5-4|NA|NA|TRBJ2-2
TGTGCCAGCAGCTTGGGGACAGTTACCGGGGAGCTGTTTTTT
CASSLGTVTGELFF
>TRBV7-2|TRBD2|NA|TRBJ2-7
TGTGCCAGCAGCCCGACTAGCGGGATACGCGAGCAGTACTTC
CASSPTSGIREQYF
>TRBV5-4|NA|NA|TRBJ1-4
TGTGCCAGCAGCCCTCCTAATAATGAAAAACTGTTTTTT
CASSPPNNEKLFF
>TRBV28|TRBD2|NA|TRBJ2-7
TGTGCCAGCAGTAGACTAGCGGGAGGGGGTTACGAGCAGTACTTC
CASSRLAGGGYEQYF
>TRBV28|NA|NA|TRBJ1-4
TGTGCCAGCAGTTTAGGCGGGGGACAATGGAATGAAAAACTGTTTTTT
CASSLGGGQWNEKLFF
>TRBV5-1|NA|once|TRBJ2-7
TGCGCCAGCAGCTTTACAGGGCAGGGTAGTGCCTACGAGCAGTACTTC
CASSFTGQGSAYEQYF
>TRBV4-2|NA|NA|TRBJ2-1
TGTGCCAGCAGCCAAGATGCAGGGCGGAATGAGCAGTTCTTC
CASSQDAGRNEQFF
>TRBV6-1|TRBD2|NA|TRBJ2-7
TGTGCCAGCAGTGAAGCGTCTAGCGGGATCTACGAGCAGTACTTC
CASSEASSGIYEQYF
>TRBV19|TRBD1|NA|TRBJ1-2
TGTGCCAGTACCCTAGGACAGGGCCCCACGCTTAATGGCTACACCTTC
CASTLGQGPTLNGYTF